The 26 T cell receptor beta chains reported below all come from one sample, sequenced in a study of T cells after yellow fever vaccination. TCRdb reprocessed the 5' RACE reads with MiXCR, giving one entry per CDR3 protein. The sample contains about 300,000 distinct CDR3 sequences, roughly 7% of which appear only once. The material sequenced was PBMCs, taken roughly seven weeks after the first yellow fever vaccination. The receptors were sampled from a man aged 18 to 29 who received the YFV17D yellow fever vaccine.

This clonotype has just a few counts. This chain links TRBV9 with TRBJ2-7, with D possibly TRBD2 on 6 matching bases. Germline V CDR1 and CDR2: SGDLS, YYNGEE. V was shortened by 0 bases and J by 5 bases, with 12 bases between the two germline ends. The CDR3 totals 14 residues. The CDR3, as DNA: TGTGCCAGCAGCGTAGGAGGCGGGATCCACGAGCAGTACTTC. The encoded protein is CASSVGGGIHEQYF.

The chain joins TRBV2 to TRBJ2-1; 11 bases are shared with TRBD1. CDR3 length: 15 residues. V dropped 5 bases and J dropped 8; count of bases not matched to a gene: 8. Germline CDR1 SNHLY, CDR2 FYNNEI. The CDR3: CASSTEGQGGDEQFF. DNA for the CDR3: TGTGCCAGCAGTACAGAGGGACAGGGGGGCGATGAGCAGTTCTTC.

This clonotype was counted a few times. The chain couples TRBV6-5 to TRBJ1-6; D is perhaps TRBD1 (5 bases). Germline V gene lookup returns CDR1 MNHEY and CDR2 SVGAGI. The CDR3 is 17 residues long. V was cut by 5 bases and J by 0 bases, with 14 bases left in between. CDR3 sequence: CASSPQGFGSYNSPLHF. Written as DNA, the CDR3 is TGTGCCAGCAGTCCCCAGGGATTTGGCTCCTATAATTCACCCCTCCACTTT.

The chain's CDR3 is CASSIGLAEETQYF. CDR3 coding DNA: TGCGCCAGCAGCATCGGACTAGCTGAAGAGACCCAGTACTTC. The chain carries TRBV5-1 and TRBJ2-5, with TRBD2 identical over 8 bases. Germline lookup yields CDR1 SGHRS and CDR2 YFSETQ. CDR3 length: 14 residues. V gave up 4 bases and J gave up 3 bases; unmatched junction bases: 5.

This clonotype was counted many times. V usage is TRBV20-1 and J usage is TRBJ2-5; D possibly matches TRBD1 or TRBD2 (6 bases each). V was shortened by 0 bases and J by 1 base, with 9 bases between the two germline ends. Germline values: CDR1 DFQATT, CDR2 SNEGSKA (reference sequence). CDR3 length: 14 residues. DNA for the CDR3: TGCAGTGCTAGAGACGGGGGCTTCCAAGAGACCCAGTACTTC. As protein: CSARDGGFQETQYF.

This clonotype has a handful of counts. V gene TRBV29-1 combines with J gene TRBJ1-4, with D hard to call. The germline V gene has CDR1 SQVTM and CDR2 ANQGSEA. The CDR3 sequence is 11 residues long. V lost 4 bases, J lost 4 bases, and 4 bases lay in between. This CDR3 reads CSVADNEKLFF. The CDR3 DNA reads TGCAGCGTTGCAGATAATGAAAAACTGTTTTTT.

In its sample, this clonotype was seen many times. The chain has TRBV10-2 and TRBJ1-1; D remains ambiguous. This CDR3 region has 11 residues. Germline CDR1 WSHSY, CDR2 SAAADI. The V end was cut by 9 bases, the J end by 1 base, with 6 bases between. CDR3 sequence (DNA): TGCGCCAGTGGCAGGAACACTGAAGCTTTCTTT. This sequence encodes CASGRNTEAFF.

This clonotype was found many times. The rearrangement joins TRBV3-1 to TRBJ2-2; TRBD2 might be the D (7 bases). Germline CDR1 LGHDT, CDR2 YNNKEL (reference sequence). The CDR3 loop spans 14 amino acids. V shed 2 bases and J shed 6 bases, with 10 bases lying between them. CDR3 bases: TGTGCCAGCAGCCAACGGGGGGCATCCGGGGAGCTGTTTTTT. This gives the protein CASSQRGASGELFF.

This clonotype was observed at least ten times. This chain uses TRBV10-3 with TRBJ1-5; TRBD1 might be the D (5 bases). The CDR3 is 14 amino acids. Germline CDR1 is ENHRY and CDR2 is SYGVKD. Trimming shortened V by 4 bases and J by 0 bases, and 7 bases separated the two germline ends. The CDR3 loop is CAISVDSSNQPQHF. The CDR3 nucleotides are TGTGCCATCAGTGTCGACAGTAGCAATCAGCCCCAGCATTTT.

This clonotype was observed a handful of times. The J gene is TRBJ2-3, the V gene TRBV9; perhaps TRBD2 as D (5 bases). Germline loops: CDR1 SGDLS, CDR2 YYNGEE. The CDR3 is 15 amino acids. V was trimmed by 8 bases and J by 9 bases, leaving 25 bases between them. CDR3 amino acids: CASRIGSETFGTQYF. The CDR3 DNA sequence: TGTGCCAGTCGGATCGGTAGCGAGACGTTCGGGACGCAGTATTTT.

The V gene is TRBV24-1, the J gene TRBJ2-1; maybe TRBD2 (5 bases). This CDR3 region has 16 residues. With 3 bases removed from V and 8 bases from J, the gap between germline ends came to 19 bases. Germline CDR1 reads KGHDR; CDR2 reads SFDVKD. CDR3 DNA: TGTGCCACCAGTGATCGGGGTACCAGCCCATTTGATGAGCAGTTCTTC. Its protein product is CATSDRGTSPFDEQFF.

The chain combines TRBV2 with TRBJ1-3; 8 nucleotides match TRBD1. CDR1 SNHLY and CDR2 FYNNEI come from the germline V gene. CDR3 size: 17 residues. V was clipped by 8 bases and J by 0 bases; unmatched bases: 12. The CDR3 coding sequence is TGTGCCAGCTGTTCAGACAGGGGCTTCCTCTCTGGAAACACCATATATTTT. It translates to CASCSDRGFLSGNTIYF.

This clonotype was observed a handful of times. The chain is built from TRBV2 and TRBJ2-7; 7 bases are shared with TRBD1. The germline V gene encodes CDR1 SNHLY and CDR2 FYNNEI. The CDR3 has 17 residues. Germline trimming cut 4 bases from V and 5 bases from J; bases unmatched to any gene: 17. In DNA form, the CDR3 reads TGTGCCAGCAGTGGACGGACAGGTTCGAGGTATAGGGACGAGCAGTACTTC. It encodes CASSGRTGSRYRDEQYF.

The chain uses TRBV9 and TRBJ2-1, with D unclear. The ends were cut back, 3 bases at V and 5 bases at J, with 18 bases in the middle. The CDR3 runs 16 residues. Germline-derived CDR1 and CDR2 are SGDLS and YYNGEE. Here the CDR3 reads CASSGGTTVVNNEQFF. The CDR3 DNA is TGTGCCAGCAGCGGAGGAACTACAGTGGTAAACAATGAGCAGTTCTTC.

V is TRBV7-9 and J is TRBJ1-2; no clear D. The CDR3 runs to 13 residues. The germline V gene has CDR1 SEHNR and CDR2 FQNEAQ (reference sequence). The V end was cut by 1 base, the J end by 6 bases, with 9 bases between. The chain's CDR3 is CASSLGGMDGYTF. As DNA, the CDR3 is TGTGCCAGCAGCTTAGGAGGGATGGATGGCTACACCTTC. Full variable domain (remainder filled in from reference TRBV7-9 and TRBJ1-2): DTGVSQNPRHKITKRGQNVTFRCDPISEHNRLYWYRQTLGQGPEFLTYFQNEAQLEKSRLLSDRFSAERPKGSFSTLEIQRTEQGDSAMYLCASSLGGMDGYTFGSGTRLTVV.

This clonotype was seen ten or more times. The V call is TRBV6-6, the J call TRBJ1-1; no definite D call. The ends were cut back, 2 bases at V and 1 base at J, with 5 bases in the middle. The CDR3 is 13 residues long. The germline CDR1 and CDR2 sequences are MNHNY and SVGAGI (reference sequence). The CDR3 region is CASSYIKNTEAFF. The DNA for the CDR3 is TGTGCCAGCAGTTACATAAAGAACACTGAAGCTTTCTTT.

V usage is TRBV5-1 and J usage is TRBJ2-3; D is uncertain. The CDR3 has 16 residues. V dropped 4 bases and J dropped 0 bases, with 15 bases sitting between them. The germline V gene encodes CDR1 SGHRS and CDR2 YFSETQ. Here the CDR3 DNA reads TGCGCCAGCAGCACCCGACAAGTGCCTAGCACAGATACGCAGTATTTT. Amino acid sequence: CASSTRQVPSTDTQYF.

The gene calls are TRBV5-1 and TRBJ1-1, with D unresolved. Per the germline V gene, CDR1 is SGHRS and CDR2 is YFSETQ. The CDR3 contains 15 residues. V was pared by 3 bases and J by 0 bases, with 12 bases between. The CDR3 protein is CASSSPGGMNTEAFF. In DNA, the CDR3 is TGCGCCAGCAGCTCCCCTGGAGGCATGAACACTGAAGCTTTCTTT.

This sequence joins TRBV7-2 and TRBJ1-3, with D unclear. Germline CDR1 SGHTA, CDR2 FQGNSA. CDR3 length: 16 amino acids. Trimming pared 1 base from V and 3 bases from J, leaving 13 bases between. The DNA for the CDR3 is TGTGCCAGCAGCTTAGTGGCGGGGAGTGGTGGAAACACCATATATTTT. Protein product: CASSLVAGSGGNTIYF.

This clonotype was seen many times. The chain carries TRBV12-3 or TRBV12-4 and TRBJ1-3; 7 bases are shared with TRBD1. Trimming cost V 7 bases and J 11 bases; bases outside gene matches: 11. This CDR3 is built from 13 residues. The CDR3 reads CASIPATGPAIYF. The CDR3 nucleotides read TGTGCCAGCATTCCCGCGACAGGGCCGGCCATATATTTT.

This clonotype turned up a few times. The chain is built from TRBV7-9 and TRBJ2-1; D call uncertain. Germline CDR1 and CDR2: SEHNR and FQNEAQ (reference sequence). Trimming removed 5 bases at V and 7 bases at J, with 12 bases between. The CDR3 is made up of 13 amino acids. The CDR3 coding sequence is TGTGCCAGCAGCGGGCTTGGCGAGAATGAGCAGTTCTTC. Encoded protein: CASSGLGENEQFF. Complete variable domain (other parts from reference TRBV7-9 and TRBJ2-1): DTGVSQNPRHKITKRGQNVTFRCDPISEHNRLYWYRQTLGQGPEFLTYFQNEAQLEKSRLLSDRFSAERPKGSFSTLEIQRTEQGDSAMYLCASSGLGENEQFFGPGTRLTVL.

This clonotype was seen more than once but under ten times. The CDR3 region has the DNA TGTGCCAGCAGGAACGGGGGGGCTGATGGTGAGCAGTTCTTC. It codes for CASRNGGADGEQFF. V is TRBV3-1 and J is TRBJ2-1, with 8 nucleotides matching TRBD2. The CDR3 has 14 amino acids. Germline V gives CDR1 LGHDT, CDR2 YNNKEL (reference sequence). Unmatched junction bases numbered 10, after V lost 6 bases and J lost 9 bases.

The chain is built from TRBV7-2 and TRBJ2-7; D unresolved. The CDR3 has 16 residues. Germline CDR1 SGHTA, CDR2 FQGNSA. Between the trimmed V and J ends, which lost 1 base and 4 bases, there was a span of 17 bases. The CDR3 DNA is TGTGCCAGCAGCTTAGTTTCCGGCTCCAGCTGGTACGAGCAGTACTTC. Encoded protein: CASSLVSGSSWYEQYF.

The V gene is TRBV7-8, the J gene TRBJ2-3, with 10 bases aligning to TRBD2. Looked up from germline, CDR1 is SGHVS and CDR2 is FQNEAQ. V shed 3 bases and J 2 bases; nucleotides not matched to a gene: 11. CDR3 length equals 18 residues. The CDR3 region has the DNA TGTGCCAGCAGCTTGATAGTAGCGGGGGGTACTATCACAGATACGCAGTATTTT. This sequence encodes CASSLIVAGGTITDTQYF.

The chain employs TRBV7-6 and TRBJ2-6; D is uncertain. Germline V gene data show CDR1 as SGHVS and CDR2 as FNYEAQ. The CDR3 is made up of 16 amino acids. Deletions cut 5 bases from V and 1 base from J, with 12 bases between. The CDR3: CASSPLTLSGANVLTF. The CDR3 DNA follows: TGTGCCAGCAGCCCGTTAACCCTATCTGGGGCCAACGTCCTGACTTTC.

This clonotype appeared a few times. The chain carries TRBV7-8 and TRBJ1-1; no firm D call. V was clipped by 0 bases and J by 1 base, with 9 bases between them. CDR1 SGHVS and CDR2 FQNEAQ come from the germline V gene. The CDR3 consists of 15 residues. The CDR3 DNA follows: TGTGCCAGCAGCTTAGCAAGGCCGGCGAACACTGAAGCTTTCTTT. Protein product: CASSLARPANTEAFF.